This is a list of T cell receptor beta chains from one sample in a study of sequential checkpoint blockade in melanoma. Assay: immunoSEQ multiplex PCR; the TCRdb copy retains only in-frame clones and omits some. The data contain 13,000 to 15,000 clones, about 73% of them singletons. The sequenced sample was CD8+ T cells sorted from blood (inferred from file names), obtained from a patient given nivolumab and ipilimumab in sequence. Receptor source: a human donor with melanoma. Each CDR3 is given with its conserved first and last residue. Each record gives: J gene, D gene, V gene, clone size, CDR3 DNA, CDR3 protein. A D gene is named only where the DNA matches it firmly. Clone size is stated in some rows and not others, as once, few, many or a class when expanded.

j_call: TRBJ2-7
d_call: -
v_call: TRBV7-2
clone_size: -
cdr3_nt: TGTGCCAGCAGCTTTTCGACTAGGATGAACTACGAGCAGTACTTC
cdr3_aa: CASSFSTRMNYEQYF

j_call: TRBJ2-1
d_call: -
v_call: TRBV7-3
clone_size: -
cdr3_nt: TGTGCCAGCAGCTTAAAAGGAGGGTGGGAAGATGAGCAGTTCTTC
cdr3_aa: CASSLKGGWEDEQFF

j_call: TRBJ2-1
d_call: TRBD2
v_call: TRBV25-1
clone_size: -
cdr3_nt: TGTGCCAGCAGGACCCCTAGCGGGGCCTACAATGAGCAGTTCTTC
cdr3_aa: CASRTPSGAYNEQFF

j_call: TRBJ2-4
d_call: TRBD1
v_call: TRBV11-3
clone_size: -
cdr3_nt: TGTGCCAGCAGCTTAGGGGGACAGGGAAGAGCCAAAAACATTCAGTACTTC
cdr3_aa: CASSLGGQGRAKNIQYF

j_call: TRBJ2-5
d_call: -
v_call: TRBV6-4
clone_size: medium-sized
cdr3_nt: TGTGCCAGCAGTGAATCACCGGGAAGGGCGGAGACCCAGTACTTC
cdr3_aa: CASSESPGRAETQYF

j_call: TRBJ2-1
d_call: -
v_call: TRBV5-6
clone_size: -
cdr3_nt: TGTGCCAGCGGCTTGGGGAGTCCTAATGAGCAGTTCTTC
cdr3_aa: CASGLGSPNEQFF

j_call: TRBJ2-7
d_call: -
v_call: TRBV9
clone_size: -
cdr3_nt: TGTGCCAGCAGCGCCGGGTACGAGCAGTACTTC
cdr3_aa: CASSAGYEQYF

j_call: TRBJ2-1
d_call: TRBD2
v_call: TRBV7-9
clone_size: -
cdr3_nt: TGTGCCAGCAGATCCGGCGGGAGCTCCTACAATGAGCAGTTCTTC
cdr3_aa: CASRSGGSSYNEQFF

j_call: TRBJ2-4
d_call: -
v_call: TRBV19
clone_size: -
cdr3_nt: TGTGCCAGTAGTCCCATCCGGGGGACCGTGAGGGACATTCAGTACTTC
cdr3_aa: CASSPIRGTVRDIQYF

j_call: TRBJ2-1
d_call: -
v_call: TRBV25-1
clone_size: few
cdr3_nt: TGTGCCAGCAGTGGCAGCTACAATGAGCAGTTCTTC
cdr3_aa: CASSGSYNEQFF

j_call: TRBJ2-7
d_call: -
v_call: TRBV5-6
clone_size: -
cdr3_nt: TGTGCCAGCAGCGCACAGGTTTCCTCCTACGAGCAGTACTTC
cdr3_aa: CASSAQVSSYEQYF

j_call: TRBJ1-6
d_call: -
v_call: TRBV13
clone_size: medium-sized
cdr3_nt: TGTGCCAGCAGCCCCAGGGCCCGATTTCCCCTCCACTTT
cdr3_aa: CASSPRARFPLHF

j_call: TRBJ2-7
d_call: TRBD1
v_call: TRBV7-2
clone_size: -
cdr3_nt: TGTGCCAGCAGCTTAGAAGGGGGACAGGGTGCCTACGAGCAGTACTTC
cdr3_aa: CASSLEGGQGAYEQYF

j_call: TRBJ2-7
d_call: TRBD2
v_call: TRBV11-2
clone_size: once
cdr3_nt: TGTGCCAGCAGCCCGTGGATGACTAGCGGGAGGAAAAACGAGCAGTACTTC
cdr3_aa: CASSPWMTSGRKNEQYF

j_call: TRBJ2-7
d_call: TRBD1
v_call: TRBV11-2
clone_size: -
cdr3_nt: TGTGCCAGCAGCTTAGCGCCGGGACAGGGGTCGGTCTCCTACGAGCAGTACTTC
cdr3_aa: CASSLAPGQGSVSYEQYF

j_call: TRBJ2-2
d_call: -
v_call: TRBV27
clone_size: -
cdr3_nt: TGTGCCAGCAGTCGGACAATCGGGGAGCTGTTTTTT
cdr3_aa: CASSRTIGELFF

j_call: TRBJ1-1
d_call: -
v_call: TRBV15
clone_size: -
cdr3_nt: TGTGCCACCACGGGGGTTCCGGGCACTGAAGCTTTCTTT
cdr3_aa: CATTGVPGTEAFF

j_call: TRBJ2-1
d_call: -
v_call: TRBV4-3
clone_size: -
cdr3_nt: TGCGCCAGCAGCCAAGATCTGGCCGGGAGCAATGAGCAGTTCTTC
cdr3_aa: CASSQDLAGSNEQFF

j_call: TRBJ2-7
d_call: -
v_call: TRBV2
clone_size: -
cdr3_nt: TGTGCCAGCAGTGATGTCTGGCATCCCTCCTACGAGCAGTACTTC
cdr3_aa: CASSDVWHPSYEQYF

j_call: TRBJ2-2
d_call: -
v_call: TRBV9
clone_size: -
cdr3_nt: TGTGCCAGCAGCGTCGGCTCAGGGGACACCGGGGAGCTGTTTTTT
cdr3_aa: CASSVGSGDTGELFF

j_call: TRBJ2-7
d_call: -
v_call: TRBV13
clone_size: -
cdr3_nt: TGTGCCAGCAGAGGCGGGGCCTACGAGCAGTACTTC
cdr3_aa: CASRGGAYEQYF

j_call: TRBJ1-2
d_call: TRBD1
v_call: TRBV10-3
clone_size: once
cdr3_nt: TGTGCCATCAGTGGAAGACAGGGGATTAACTATGGCTACACCTTC
cdr3_aa: CAISGRQGINYGYTF

j_call: TRBJ2-2
d_call: -
v_call: TRBV9
clone_size: -
cdr3_nt: TGTGCCAGCAGCGTAAACGCGCGGGAAGACACCGGGGAGCTGTTTTTT
cdr3_aa: CASSVNAREDTGELFF

j_call: TRBJ2-7
d_call: -
v_call: TRBV11-1
clone_size: -
cdr3_nt: TGTGCCAGCAGTCCCGGACTCCTCTACGAGCAGTACTTC
cdr3_aa: CASSPGLLYEQYF

j_call: TRBJ2-7
d_call: -
v_call: TRBV6-6
clone_size: few
cdr3_nt: TGTGCCAGCAGTTACTCCGCAGGTTCCTACGAGCAGTACTTC
cdr3_aa: CASSYSAGSYEQYF

j_call: TRBJ2-2
d_call: TRBD2
v_call: TRBV6-5
clone_size: few
cdr3_nt: TGTGCCAGCAGGCCGTCGGCGGGAGAGTCCGGGGAGCTGTTTTTT
cdr3_aa: CASRPSAGESGELFF

j_call: TRBJ2-1
d_call: -
v_call: TRBV7-7
clone_size: -
cdr3_nt: TGTGCTAGCAGCCCTACGGCCTACAATGAGCAGTTCTTC
cdr3_aa: CASSPTAYNEQFF

j_call: TRBJ2-1
d_call: -
v_call: TRBV18
clone_size: -
cdr3_nt: TGTGCCAGCTTCCTAGAGAGCCCATACTACAATGAGCAGTTCTTC
cdr3_aa: CASFLESPYYNEQFF

j_call: TRBJ2-1
d_call: TRBD2
v_call: TRBV9
clone_size: -
cdr3_nt: TGTGCCAGCAGCGTTAGCGGGAGAAGCGGCAATGAGCAGTTCTTC
cdr3_aa: CASSVSGRSGNEQFF

j_call: TRBJ2-3
d_call: TRBD1
v_call: TRBV30
clone_size: -
cdr3_nt: TGTGCCTGGAGTCCTCCCGGGACAGGGGGTTTTCGGGATACGCAGTATTTT
cdr3_aa: CAWSPPGTGGFRDTQYF

j_call: TRBJ2-5
d_call: TRBD1
v_call: TRBV7-3
clone_size: -
cdr3_nt: TGTGCCAGCAGCCCGCAGACTGGTCGGGCGGACAGGGGAGAGACCCAGTACTTC
cdr3_aa: CASSPQTGRADRGETQYF

j_call: TRBJ1-2
d_call: TRBD1
v_call: TRBV27
clone_size: -
cdr3_nt: TGTGCCAGCAGTTTAACAGGGGTCTATGGCTACACCTTC
cdr3_aa: CASSLTGVYGYTF

j_call: TRBJ1-4
d_call: TRBD1
v_call: TRBV28
clone_size: -
cdr3_nt: TGTGCCAGCAGTTTTGCGCGGACAGGTACTGCTAATGAAAAACTGTTTTTT
cdr3_aa: CASSFARTGTANEKLFF

j_call: TRBJ2-3
d_call: -
v_call: TRBV6-4
clone_size: -
cdr3_nt: TGTGCCAGCAGTGAAGGGGAGGAGACAGATACGCAGTATTTT
cdr3_aa: CASSEGEETDTQYF

j_call: TRBJ2-2
d_call: -
v_call: TRBV7-9
clone_size: -
cdr3_nt: TGTGCCAGCAGCCCAGGGGTGAACACCGGGGAGCTGTTTTTT
cdr3_aa: CASSPGVNTGELFF

j_call: TRBJ1-2
d_call: -
v_call: TRBV30
clone_size: -
cdr3_nt: TGTGCCTGGAGTTTAAGGACTCCCCGGTATGGCTACACCTTC
cdr3_aa: CAWSLRTPRYGYTF

j_call: TRBJ1-6
d_call: -
v_call: TRBV28
clone_size: -
cdr3_nt: TGTGCCAGCAGTCCCCTCTACAGGGAGTTCAATTCACCCCTCCACTTT
cdr3_aa: CASSPLYREFNSPLHF

j_call: TRBJ1-2
d_call: -
v_call: TRBV28
clone_size: -
cdr3_nt: TGTGCCAGCACCCTTTGGGGAGCCGGCTATGGCTACACCTTC
cdr3_aa: CASTLWGAGYGYTF

j_call: TRBJ2-1
d_call: TRBD2
v_call: TRBV2
clone_size: few
cdr3_nt: TGTGCCAGCAGTGAAGAGCCGACTAGCAGATACTCCTACAATGAGCAGTTCTTC
cdr3_aa: CASSEEPTSRYSYNEQFF

j_call: TRBJ2-5
d_call: TRBD1
v_call: TRBV9
clone_size: -
cdr3_nt: TGTGCCAGCAGCGTAGAAGGGACAGGAGGGGAAGAGACCCAGTACTTC
cdr3_aa: CASSVEGTGGEETQYF

j_call: TRBJ2-3
d_call: -
v_call: TRBV9
clone_size: -
cdr3_nt: TGTGCCAGCAGCGTAGACAGCGGTGGTGGCACAGATACGCAGTATTTT
cdr3_aa: CASSVDSGGGTDTQYF

j_call: TRBJ2-3
d_call: -
v_call: TRBV20-1
clone_size: -
cdr3_nt: TGCAGTGCTAGTGCCGGGATTGAGTATTTT
cdr3_aa: CSASAGIEYF

j_call: TRBJ2-7
d_call: -
v_call: TRBV7-9
clone_size: -
cdr3_nt: TGTGCCAGCAGCCTCAGGACAGCCTACGAGCAGTACTTC
cdr3_aa: CASSLRTAYEQYF

j_call: TRBJ2-5
d_call: TRBD2
v_call: TRBV2
clone_size: -
cdr3_nt: TGTGCCAGCAGTGACCACGGGACTAGCGTTCAAGAGACCCAGTACTTC
cdr3_aa: CASSDHGTSVQETQYF

j_call: TRBJ2-7
d_call: -
v_call: TRBV23-1
clone_size: -
cdr3_nt: TGCGCCAGCAGTCCATTAGTTCTAGAGCAGTACTTC
cdr3_aa: CASSPLVLEQYF

j_call: TRBJ1-3
d_call: -
v_call: TRBV7-9
clone_size: -
cdr3_nt: TGTGCCAGCAGCTTAGGTAACTCTGGAAACACCATATATTTT
cdr3_aa: CASSLGNSGNTIYF

j_call: TRBJ2-3
d_call: TRBD2
v_call: TRBV4-3
clone_size: -
cdr3_nt: TGCGCCAGCAGCCAGGGGACTAGCGGGATCACAGATACGCAGTATTTT
cdr3_aa: CASSQGTSGITDTQYF

j_call: TRBJ2-7
d_call: -
v_call: TRBV7-9
clone_size: once
cdr3_nt: TGTGCCAGCAGCTTTAATCGGGTCTACGAGCAGTACTTC
cdr3_aa: CASSFNRVYEQYF

j_call: TRBJ1-5
d_call: -
v_call: TRBV5-4
clone_size: few
cdr3_nt: TGTGCCAGCAGCTTGAGGCCACAGGAATACAATCAGCCCCAGCATTTT
cdr3_aa: CASSLRPQEYNQPQHF

j_call: TRBJ1-5
d_call: -
v_call: TRBV6-1
clone_size: -
cdr3_nt: TGTGCCTGTGTAGGGACTCCCCCCAGCAATCAGCCCCAGCATTTT
cdr3_aa: CACVGTPPSNQPQHF

j_call: TRBJ1-2
d_call: TRBD1
v_call: TRBV7-9
clone_size: few
cdr3_nt: TGTGCCAGCAGCCAGGCGACAGGGGTCTATGGCTACACCTTC
cdr3_aa: CASSQATGVYGYTF

j_call: TRBJ2-1
d_call: -
v_call: TRBV13
clone_size: -
cdr3_nt: TGTGCCAGCAGCTCAGATCTAGTGTACTATGAGCAGTTCTTC
cdr3_aa: CASSSDLVYYEQFF

j_call: TRBJ2-5
d_call: TRBD1
v_call: TRBV7-8
clone_size: few
cdr3_nt: TGTGCCAGCAGCTTTGTCGAGGGGGCTTGGGAGACCCAGTACTTC
cdr3_aa: CASSFVEGAWETQYF

j_call: TRBJ2-1
d_call: -
v_call: TRBV5-4
clone_size: -
cdr3_nt: TGTGCCAGCAGCTACGGGACTCATTCGCCGTTCTTC
cdr3_aa: CASSYGTHSPFF

j_call: TRBJ2-7
d_call: TRBD2
v_call: TRBV5-6
clone_size: -
cdr3_nt: TGTGCCAGCAGCGCGGGGGACTACGAGCAGTACTTC
cdr3_aa: CASSAGDYEQYF